This passage covers 8 T cell receptor beta chains from one sample sequenced in a study of blood T cell repertoires in COVID-19. TCRdb's copy holds only in-frame clones and misses some; the assay was immunoSEQ multiplex PCR. This sample has about 260,000 clones, with about 90% found just once. The sequenced sample consisted of peripheral blood. These TCRs come from a person aged 18-35 years with COVID-19, enrolled during active disease.

In this sample, this clone turned up once. V and J are TRBV13 and TRBJ2-7; D might be TRBD2 (6 bases). From germline, CDR1 is PRHDT and CDR2 FYEKMQ (reference sequence). CDR3 length equals 12 residues. V was clipped by 5 bases and J by 3 bases, with 8 bases between them. The CDR3 spells CASSPGSYEQYF. The CDR3, as DNA: TGTGCCAGCAGCCCCGGGAGCTACGAGCAGTACTTC.

The CDR3 coding sequence is TGTGCCAGCAGCTATACACAAACGGAAAAACTGTTTTTT. This gives the protein CASSYTQTEKLFF. The chain combines TRBV7-8 with TRBJ1-4; unclear D gene. The length of the CDR3 is 13 residues. The V and J ends lost 4 bases and 8 bases respectively, with 11 bases between them. Germline V gene data show CDR1 as SGHVS and CDR2 as FQNEAQ.

CDR3 DNA: TGCGCCAGCAGTCATACACCGGGACAGGGGTCAGATACGCAGTATTTT. It translates to CASSHTPGQGSDTQYF. The V gene is TRBV23-1, the J gene TRBJ2-3; 10 bases agree with TRBD1. TRBV23-1 is an ORF, with its function uncertain. CDR3 length equals 16 residues. V lost 3 bases, J lost 4 bases, and 7 bases stayed unmatched.

The chain employs TRBV4-1 and TRBJ2-1; 8 bases are a match to TRBD2. V shed 0 bases, J shed 7 bases, and the junction held 20 bases outside the gene matches. The germline V gene encodes CDR1 MGHRA and CDR2 YSYEKL. This CDR3 is 20 amino acids long. CDR3 nucleotides: TGCGCCAGCAGCCAAGATAGGGGGACTAGTAGTTACGAAGGGGAAAATGAGCAGTTCTTC. This codes for CASSQDRGTSSYEGENEQFF.

The chain is built from TRBV14 and TRBJ2-7; 7 bases align to TRBD2. The V gene end was trimmed by 0 bases and the J gene end by 6 bases; junction bases not matched to a gene: 11. The CDR3 runs 16 residues. Germline V lookup: CDR1 SGHDN, CDR2 FVKESK. The CDR3 sequence is CASSQEGGRALPEQYF. CDR3 DNA sequence: TGTGCCAGCAGCCAAGAAGGTGGGAGGGCCCTCCCCGAGCAGTACTTC.

V usage is TRBV28 and J usage is TRBJ2-3; 8 nucleotides agree with TRBD1. V trimming: 5 bases; J trimming: 1 base; junction bases outside the gene matches: 5. The CDR3 runs 15 residues. The germline gives CDR1 MDHEN, CDR2 SYDVKM. CDR3 sequence (DNA): TGTGCCAGCAGTGCAGGGGGCCCGGGCACAGATACGCAGTATTTT. Translated, it gives CASSAGGPGTDTQYF.

V and J are TRBV6-5 and TRBJ2-1; tentatively, D is TRBD2 (6 bases). Trimming took off 8 bases at V and 6 bases at J, with 17 bases between the two ends. CDR1 and CDR2 from the germline V gene are MNHEY and SVGAGI. This CDR3 has 14 residues. CDR3 amino acids: CASGMRDQLNEQFF. CDR3 sequence (DNA): TGTGCCAGCGGGATGCGGGACCAACTCAATGAGCAGTTCTTC.

This clone was found a few times. The J gene is TRBJ2-7, the V gene TRBV6-5; 7 bases fit TRBD2. Trimming cost V 6 bases and J 5 bases; bases outside gene matches: 10. Per the germline V gene, CDR1 is MNHEY and CDR2 is SVGAGI. This CDR3 region has 14 residues. The CDR3 nucleotides read TGTGCCAGCAGCCCCGGCGGGAGAATAGACGAGCAGTACTTC. Translated, it gives CASSPGGRIDEQYF.